The 5 T cell receptor beta chains in this list originate from one sample, sequenced in a study of cytomegalovirus exposure and HLA in healthy donors. A multiplex PCR was run with 60 Vbeta primers and 13 Jbeta primers. Produced via immunoSEQ multiplex PCR; TCRdb's table is partial and in-frame only. The sample consists of fewer than 250,000 clones, around 86% of them appearing once. Material for sequencing was PBMCs. The receptors derive from a woman between 50 and 59 years old in good health and CMV-seropositive.

V gene TRBV9 combines with J gene TRBJ2-7; D not resolved. The CDR3 runs to 14 residues. Germline V CDR1 and CDR2: SGDLS, YYNGEE. V lost 2 bases to trimming and J lost 5 bases, with 14 bases between them. The CDR3 sequence is CASSVPSLVHEQYF. In DNA form, the CDR3 reads TGTGCCAGCAGCGTTCCCTCCCTAGTCCACGAGCAGTACTTC.

The V and J genes are TRBV29-1 and TRBJ2-1; D is uncertain. The CDR3 has 13 residues. Germline V lookup: CDR1 SQVTM, CDR2 ANQGSEA. V was pared by 4 bases and J by 2 bases, with 9 bases between. This chain's CDR3 is CSVGESTYNEQFF. The CDR3 region has the DNA TGCAGCGTTGGTGAAAGCACCTACAATGAGCAGTTCTTC.

The chain links TRBV6-4 to TRBJ2-1; a weak D match, TRBD2 (7 bases). Germline loops: CDR1 MRHNA, CDR2 SNTAGT. The germline V and J ends were trimmed by 7 bases and 4 bases, with 14 bases remaining between them. CDR3 size: 14 residues. CDR3 in DNA: TGTGCCAGCAAAAGGGGGGGGGAATACAATGAGCAGTTCTTC. This sequence encodes CASKRGGEYNEQFF.

The gene calls are TRBV5-4 and TRBJ1-6, with D perhaps TRBD1 (6 bases). Trimming took 6 bases from V and 5 from J, leaving 18 bases between them. The CDR3 covers 16 residues. Per germline, CDR1 SGHNT and CDR2 YYREEE (reference sequence). Here the CDR3 DNA reads TGTGCCAGCAATACAGACCATCGGGACAATAATTCACCCCTCCACTTT. Translation: CASNTDHRDNNSPLHF.

This chain connects TRBV5-4 to TRBJ2-7; 10 bases match TRBD1. V was clipped by 4 bases and J by 2 bases; unmatched bases: 3. Germline CDR1 reads SGHNT; CDR2 reads YYREEE (reference sequence). The CDR3 runs 14 residues. The CDR3 loop reads CASSAGTGAYEQYF. For the CDR3, the DNA is TGTGCCAGCAGCGCCGGGACAGGGGCCTACGAGCAGTACTTC.